This TCR beta chain was identified during a study of T-cell reconstitution after alpha-beta-depleted transplantation in children. In this sample, this clonotype turned up a few times. The authors prepared the TCRbeta library with unique molecular identifiers. Via MiXCR, TCRdb re-called the PCR reads, giving one row per CDR3 protein. Of 500,000 or so distinct CDR3 sequences in the sample, about 30% were seen once. V lost 1 base and J lost 7; bases outside the gene matches: 1. The CDR3 length is 14 residues. This chain uses TRBV7-1 with TRBJ2-6, with TRBD1 matching over 7 bases. TRBV7-1 is classed as an ORF, of uncertain function. The source was PBMCs from the stem cell graft donor, collected from the stem cell graft. The TCR sequence derives from a human donor who donated a stem cell graft to a child with aplastic anemia. The chain's CDR3 is CASSSDRGANVLTF. CDR3 nucleotides: TGTGCCAGCAGCTCAGACAGGGGCGCCAACGTCCTGACTTTC.